This TCR beta chain was identified in a study of early T cells in non-severe SARS-CoV-2 infection (dated by TCRdb to the early 2020s). About the full investigation: Because TCR sequencing was done on bulk RNA from unsorted whole blood, the alpha and beta chains could not be paired.

The library was obtained by 5' RACE. Data came from a NextSeq 500. To correct for sequencing error and PCR bias, the TCR library protocol tagged individual cDNA molecules with unique molecular identifiers. Both TCR alpha and beta chains were sequenced, and tight co-correlation was observed between alpha and beta sequence abundances in each sample. The published analysis was carried out like this. Decombinator V4 was used to perform V gene, J gene and CDR3 annotation of TCR sequences. TCRs were defined as expanded if a significant change between any two time points was detected under a Poisson model with p below 0.0001. TCR abundances were normalised to the total number of TCRs sequenced per sample and expressed as counts per million. MAIT TCRs were defined by TRAV1-2 paired with TRAJ12, TRAJ20 or TRAJ33, and iNKT TCRs by TRAV10 paired with TRAJ18. VDJdb, accessed 1 November 2021, was searched for CMV, EBV and SARS-CoV-2 annotated TCRs, excluding TCRs annotated for multiple antigens. The raw public data were reprocessed by TCRdb itself: fastp quality trimming at Q25, MiXCR clonotype calling, in-frame beta chains only. Duplicate CDR3 protein sequences are folded into a single record with the most common DNA and genes. The V and J calls here are based on TCRdb, not the publication. The sample yields fewer than 80,000 distinct CDR3 sequences; roughly 9% were counted once. Around 15% of the sample belongs to the ten largest clones.

This clonotype was found many times. Its recognized antigen is unknown. Per-base qualities were not stored, and no clone one base away is much larger. The CDR3 holds 14 amino acids from the cysteine to the phenylalanine. Only the CDR3 DNA stays, 42 bases, in frame from base 1. CDR1 and CDR2 were assigned from the germline V gene (reference sequence) as MNHEY and SMNVEV. The junction shows trimming of 2 bases on V and 5 bases on J, plus 12 bases between the germline ends. General study outcomes and caveats: VDJdb matching was skewed toward anti-spike CD8 responses, so virus-specific expansions were likely underestimated and private and CD4 specificities were missed.

The study was a case-control design nested within a healthcare worker cohort in London, UK, with weekly nasopharyngeal swab PCR tests and blood sampling. Healthcare workers were recruited during the week of the UK lockdown, between 23 and 31 March 2020, and followed weekly for up to about 15 weeks. The TCR comes from an adult who was a healthcare worker with PCR-confirmed SARS-CoV-2 infection or an uninfected control (not recorded which). Here the chain combines TRBV27 and TRBJ1-1; a weak D assignment points to TRBD1 (6 bases agree). Sequencing used whole blood, obtained at baseline. The CDR3 loop reads CASSLGYGTTEAFF. The DNA is TGTGCCAGCAGTTTAGGGTACGGGACAACTGAAGCTTTCTTT.